This T cell receptor (beta chain) was identified during a study of cytomegalovirus exposure and HLA in healthy donors. The study, taken as a whole, reports: Three CMV-associated chains were confirmed in vitro to be specific for CMV antigens.

The V gene's germline CDR1 is SGHTA and CDR2 FQGTGA. CDR3 length: 15 residues. The trim removed 0 bases at V and 8 bases at J, leaving 7 bases unmatched. Note on this clone: Antigen specificity is unknown.

The data were produced by immunoSEQ multiplex PCR, yet TCRdb's version contains in-frame clones alone and is incomplete. Here the sample spans 100,000 to 120,000 clones, about 88% being singletons. The chain joins TRBV7-3 to TRBJ1-2; 9 bases line up with TRBD1. The sample comprised PBMCs. This TCR came from a woman under 30 in good health and CMV-seropositive. The CDR3 DNA reads TGTGCCAGCAGCTTAACGGCGGGACAGGGTGGAGGCTACACCTTC. Amino acid sequence: CASSLTAGQGGGYTF.